The 17 T cell receptor beta chains below come from one sample, sequenced in a study of graft-versus-host responses after intestinal transplantation. No antigen is known for these receptors. Sequenced by immunoSEQ multiplex PCR; TCRdb stores in-frame clones only, minus some. The sample carries about 99,000 clones, under 95% recorded once. Sequences were derived from unstimulated CD8+ T cells sorted from spleen or lymph node cells, sampled before intestinal transplant. The source is a human donor who received an intestinal transplant.

The chain has TRBV14 and TRBJ2-1, with 7 nucleotides matching TRBD1. Germline lookup yields CDR1 SGHDN and CDR2 FVKESK. This CDR3 has 16 residues. Trimming at V came to 4 bases and at J to 2 bases, leaving 8 bases not matched to a gene. Written as DNA, the CDR3 is TGTGCCAGCAGCCCACGACAGGGAACTCCCTACAATGAGCAGTTCTTC. It yields the protein CASSPRQGTPYNEQFF.

Here the CDR3 reads CASSQPTRGLSTDTQYF. In DNA, the CDR3 is TGTGCCAGCAGCCAACCGACCAGGGGCCTTAGCACAGATACGCAGTATTTT. J is TRBJ2-3 and V is TRBV7-2; maybe TRBD1 (6 bases). The V end was cut by 5 bases, the J end by 0 bases, with 18 bases between. The CDR3 runs 17 residues. Germline CDR1 and CDR2: SGHTA and FQGNSA.

This chain links TRBV10-3 with TRBJ1-1, with no clear D. Germline CDR1 reads ENHRY; CDR2 reads SYGVKD. Trimming cost V 4 bases and J 5 bases, with 8 bases left between them. The CDR3 is 12 amino acids. This CDR3 is CAISGPGTEAFF. In nucleotides, the CDR3 is TGTGCCATCAGTGGACCGGGGACTGAAGCTTTCTTT.

The chain links TRBV14 to TRBJ2-2; no clear D gene. CDR3 length: 14 residues. Trimming removed 3 bases at V and 8 bases at J, with 13 bases between. Per the germline V gene, CDR1 is SGHDN and CDR2 is FVKESK. CDR3 bases: TGTGCCAGCAGCCATTCAGTAACCTTGGGGGAGCTGTTTTTT. Translating it yields CASSHSVTLGELFF. Based on the CDR3 plus reference TRBV14 and TRBJ2-2, the full variable domain is EAGVTQFPSHSVIEKGQTVTLRCDPISGHDNLYWYRRVMGKEIKFLLHFVKESKQDESGMPNNRFLAERTGGTYSTLKVQPAELEDSGVYFCASSHSVTLGELFFGEGSRLTVL.

The chain has TRBV2 and TRBJ1-6, with no clear D. Germline V gives CDR1 SNHLY, CDR2 FYNNEI. This CDR3 has 15 amino acids. Trimming cost V 4 bases and J 7 bases, with 14 bases left between them. The CDR3 nucleotides are TGTGCCAGCAGTGCGTCATCGTACCCGAATTCACCCCTCCACTTT. This encodes CASSASSYPNSPLHF.

The gene calls are TRBV7-9 and TRBJ1-2; D is perhaps TRBD1 (5 bases). V gave up 5 bases and J gave up 4 bases, with 14 bases separating them. CDR3 length: 14 amino acids. Germline assignment: CDR1 SEHNR and CDR2 FQNEAQ (reference sequence). The CDR3 nucleotides read TGTGCCAGCAGCCCCATGGGGGGGTCCTATGGCTACACCTTC. This gives the protein CASSPMGGSYGYTF.

This chain joins TRBV19 and TRBJ2-2; D possibly uses TRBD1 or TRBD2 (5 bases each). V dropped 7 bases and J dropped 4 bases, with 13 bases sitting between them. The CDR3 has 14 amino acids. Germline V lookup: CDR1 LNHDA, CDR2 SQIVND (reference sequence). CDR3 residues: CASTPIGTTGELFF. Here the CDR3 DNA reads TGTGCCAGTACCCCAATAGGGACCACCGGGGAGCTGTTTTTT.

The gene calls are TRBV9 and TRBJ2-7; D may be TRBD1 or TRBD2 (5 bases each). V lost 5 bases and J 0 bases, leaving 9 bases between the germline ends. Germline loops: CDR1 SGDLS, CDR2 YYNGEE. The CDR3 consists of 13 residues. CDR3 in DNA: TGTGCCAGCAGTCCGGGGCTCTCCTACGAGCAGTACTTC. This sequence encodes CASSPGLSYEQYF. Filled out from reference TRBV9 and TRBJ2-7, the complete variable domain reads DSGVTQTPKHLITATGQRVTLRCSPRSGDLSVYWYQQSLDQGLQFLIQYYNGEERAKGNILERFSAQQFPDLHSELNLSSLELGDSALYFCASSPGLSYEQYFGPGTRLTVT.

This chain uses TRBV4-1 with TRBJ2-3, with 9 bases lining up with TRBD2. The junction had 15 bases not matched to a gene; V was cut back by 0 bases and J by 2 bases. The length of the CDR3 is 20 residues. The germline V gene encodes CDR1 MGHRA and CDR2 YSYEKL. In DNA form, the CDR3 reads TGCGCCAGCAGCCAAGACCCCCTGCAAGGACTAGCGAAGACCACAGATACGCAGTATTTT. Translation gives CASSQDPLQGLAKTTDTQYF.

The chain joins TRBV7-9 to TRBJ2-1; possible D gene TRBD1, 6 bases. Germline lookup yields CDR1 SEHNR and CDR2 FQNEAQ (reference sequence). The CDR3 has 15 amino acids. V lost 2 bases, J lost 6 bases, and 14 bases lay in between. Here the CDR3 DNA reads TGTGCCAGCAGCTTAACCGCCGGGACAACCAATGAGCAGTTCTTC. This gives the protein CASSLTAGTTNEQFF.

This chain links TRBV4-1 with TRBJ2-3; tentatively, D is TRBD2 (7 bases). The CDR3 has 15 amino acids. Germline CDR1 and CDR2: MGHRA and YSYEKL. V was pared by 5 bases and J by 2 bases, with 14 bases between. The CDR3 DNA reads as TGCGCCAGCAGCTACGGGGGGCCCCTCACAGATACGCAGTATTTT. Encoded protein: CASSYGGPLTDTQYF.

This sequence joins TRBV4-1 and TRBJ1-4; 12 bases match TRBD1. V was pared by 0 bases and J by 8 bases, with 1 base of the junction left unmatched. CDR3 length: 15 amino acids. The germline gives CDR1 MGHRA, CDR2 YSYEKL. Here the CDR3 reads CASSQEGTGGEKLFF. CDR3 DNA sequence: TGCGCCAGCAGCCAAGAGGGGACAGGGGGCGAAAAACTGTTTTTT.

This clone appeared once. The rearrangement joins TRBV14 to TRBJ2-1; D not certain. Germline CDR1 SGHDN, CDR2 FVKESK. V shed 4 bases and J shed 6 bases, with 7 bases lying between them. The CDR3 covers 12 residues. The CDR3 nucleotides read TGTGCCAGCAGCCCCTATGGCAATGAGCAGTTCTTC. Protein product: CASSPYGNEQFF.

This clone was seen only once. CDR3 DNA sequence: TGTGCCAGCAGCTTGGCGGCGGGGGCCGATACGCAGTATTTT. This translates into CASSLAAGADTQYF. The rearrangement uses TRBV5-6 and TRBJ2-3; a weak D match, TRBD2 (7 bases). V was pared by 0 bases and J by 6 bases, with 11 bases between. Germline V gene data show CDR1 as SGHDT and CDR2 as YYEEEE. The CDR3 spans 14 residues.

This chain links TRBV2 with TRBJ2-2; D is uncertain. CDR3 length: 13 residues. Germline lookup yields CDR1 SNHLY and CDR2 FYNNEI. With 7 bases removed from V and 0 bases from J, the gap between germline ends came to 6 bases. The CDR3 reads CASKESNTGELFF. In nucleotides, the CDR3 is TGTGCCAGCAAGGAGTCGAACACCGGGGAGCTGTTTTTT.

The chain has TRBV11-2 and TRBJ1-2, with TRBD1 matching over 8 bases. The germline V gene encodes CDR1 SGHAT and CDR2 FQNNGV. The CDR3 loop spans 17 amino acids. Unmatched junction bases numbered 13, after V lost 1 base and J lost 6 bases. The DNA for the CDR3 is TGTGCCAGCAGCTTAGCGTTCAGGGGGCGCGATTTGGATGGCTACACCTTC. It specifies CASSLAFRGRDLDGYTF.

This clone was seen a single time. J is TRBJ1-1 and V is TRBV25-1; no clear D. CDR3 length: 12 residues. Germline V gives CDR1 MGHDK, CDR2 SYGVNS. Deletions cut 8 bases from V and 1 base from J, with 8 bases between. For the CDR3, the DNA is TGTGCCAGCCGCTTGTCGAACACTGAAGCTTTCTTT. This translates into CASRLSNTEAFF.